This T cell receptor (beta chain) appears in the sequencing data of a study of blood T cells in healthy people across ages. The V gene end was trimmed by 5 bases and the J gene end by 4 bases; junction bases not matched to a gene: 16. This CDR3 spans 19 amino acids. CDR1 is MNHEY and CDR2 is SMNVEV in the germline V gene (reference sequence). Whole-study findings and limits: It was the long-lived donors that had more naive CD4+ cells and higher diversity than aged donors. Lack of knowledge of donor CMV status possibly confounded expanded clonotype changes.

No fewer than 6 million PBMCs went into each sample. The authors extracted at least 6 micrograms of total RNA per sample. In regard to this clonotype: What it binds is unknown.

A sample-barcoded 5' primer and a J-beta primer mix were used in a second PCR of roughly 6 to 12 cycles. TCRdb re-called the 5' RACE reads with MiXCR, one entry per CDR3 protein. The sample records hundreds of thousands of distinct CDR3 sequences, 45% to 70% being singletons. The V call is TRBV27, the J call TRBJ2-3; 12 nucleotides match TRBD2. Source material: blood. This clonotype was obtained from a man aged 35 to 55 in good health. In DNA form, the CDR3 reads TGTGCCAGCAGTATAACCGCTAGCGGGAGGGCCGGCTGGCCAGATACGCAGTATTTT. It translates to CASSITASGRAGWPDTQYF.